One and the same sample provided the 15 T cell receptor beta chains below, sequenced in a study of T-cell reconstitution after alpha-beta-depleted transplantation in children. Preparation of the TCRbeta library involved a method that used unique molecular identifiers. Via MiXCR, TCRdb re-called the PCR reads, giving one row per CDR3 protein. The profile shows 900,000 or so distinct CDR3 sequences, roughly 15% of them singletons. This specimen was PBMCs, mostly from graft donor cells, taken 360 days after TCRalphabeta/CD19-depleted stem cell transplant. These receptors originate from a male patient younger than 18 who had a stem cell transplant for acute lymphoblastic leukemia, so the T cells may come from the graft donor.

The gene calls are TRBV7-2 and TRBJ2-1, with 8 bases matching TRBD1. The CDR3 has 16 amino acids. V shed 3 bases, J shed 8 bases, and the junction held 12 bases outside the gene matches. Germline CDR1 and CDR2: SGHTA and FQGNSA. CDR3 sequence: CASSFVLGDRTDEQFF. The CDR3 DNA is TGTGCCAGCAGCTTCGTTCTTGGGGACAGGACGGATGAGCAGTTCTTC. Supplemented by reference TRBV7-2 and TRBJ2-1, the full variable domain reads GAGVSQSPSNKVTEKGKDVELRCDPISGHTALYWYRQSLGQGLEFLIYFQGNSAPDKSGLPSDRFSAERTGGSVSTLTIQRTQQEDSAVYLCASSFVLGDRTDEQFFGPGTRLTVL.

V and J are TRBV11-2 and TRBJ2-5, with 8 bases identical to TRBD2. Trimming took 2 bases from V and 3 from J; bases not matched to a gene: 14. There are 18 residues in the CDR3. The germline gives CDR1 SGHAT, CDR2 FQNNGV. CDR3 sequence (DNA): TGTGCCAGCAGCTTACTAAGACTAGCGACCCACGGGAAAGAGACCCAGTACTTC. This gives the protein CASSLLRLATHGKETQYF.

This clonotype showed up just a few times. The chain joins TRBV12-3 or TRBV12-4 to TRBJ2-4, with 8 positions matching TRBD2. This CDR3 spans 14 amino acids. Losses at the gene ends were 5 bases for V and 7 bases for J; bases not matched to a gene: 7. CDR3 bases: TGTGCCAGCAGTCCCGGACTAGCTGGTAACATTCAGTACTTC. Amino acids: CASSPGLAGNIQYF.

This clonotype was recorded at least ten times. This chain connects TRBV7-7 to TRBJ2-2; 9 nucleotides align to TRBD1. The CDR3 has 15 amino acids. The V gene's germline CDR1 is SSHAT and CDR2 FNYEAQ (reference sequence). After removal of 3 bases from V and 6 bases from J, the junction contained 5 bases not matched to a gene. The CDR3 nucleotides read TGTGCCAGCAGCTTGGGGACAGGGAGGTCCGGGGAGCTGTTTTTT. This translates into CASSLGTGRSGELFF.

This rearrangement joins TRBV20-1 to TRBJ2-5; D possibly corresponds to TRBD1 (5 bases). CDR1 is DFQATT, CDR2 SNEGSKA, per germline (reference sequence). The CDR3 extends over 15 amino acids. With 0 bases removed from V and 4 bases from J, the gap between germline ends came to 15 bases. The CDR3 region has the DNA TGCAGTGCTAGAGAGATGGAAGGGGCAAGAGAGACCCAGTACTTC. Amino acid sequence: CSAREMEGARETQYF.

On this clonotype: A much larger clone lies one base from this, so it may be a read error. This likely comes from a read error, as the CDR3 has no conserved phenylalanine or tryptophan at its end. The chain has TRBV5-1 and TRBJ2-7; 7 bases are shared with TRBD2. The CDR3 extends over 15 amino acids. Germline CDR1 and CDR2: SGHRS and YFSETQ. The V and J ends lost 2 bases and 3 bases, in that order; junction bases with no gene match: 8. CDR3 DNA: TGCGCCAGCAGCTTCCGTTTTAGCGGGTACTACGAGCAGTACTTG. Encoded protein: CASSFRFSGYYEQYL.

The rearrangement links TRBV20-1 to TRBJ2-1, with D unresolved. The length of the CDR3 is 15 residues. V gave up 0 bases and J gave up 4 bases, with 13 bases separating them. Germline CDR1 reads DFQATT; CDR2 reads SNEGSKA (reference sequence). CDR3 sequence (DNA): TGCAGTGCTAGAGAAAGCAGTCGACGATACAATGAGCAGTTCTTC. As protein: CSARESSRRYNEQFF.

The chain uses TRBV7-6 and TRBJ2-7; 15 bases are shared with TRBD2. Germline values: CDR1 SGHVS, CDR2 FNYEAQ. V lost 0 bases and J lost 4; bases outside the gene matches: 4. This CDR3 comprises 17 residues. The CDR3 bases are TGTGCCAGCAGCTTAGCCCCGGGACTAGCGGGAGGTTACGAGCAGTACTTC. It specifies CASSLAPGLAGGYEQYF. Complete variable domain (other parts from reference TRBV7-6 and TRBJ2-7): GAGVSQSPRYKVTKRGQDVALRCDPISGHVSLYWYRQALGQGPEFLTYFNYEAQQDKSGLPNDRFSAERPEGSISTLTIQRTEQRDSAMYRCASSLAPGLAGGYEQYFGPGTRLTVT.

J is TRBJ1-3 and V is TRBV12-3 or TRBV12-4, with D unclear. Trimming stripped 2 bases from V and 3 bases from J, with 8 bases between. The CDR3 runs 14 residues. DNA of the CDR3: TGTGCCAGCAGTTTAAAACAGCGTGGAAACACCATATATTTT. Protein: CASSLKQRGNTIYF.

The J gene is TRBJ2-2, the V gene TRBV7-9, with D unclear. This CDR3 spans 16 amino acids. Trimming stripped 5 bases from V and 1 base from J, with 14 bases between. Germline CDR1 is SEHNR and CDR2 is FQNEAQ (reference sequence). The CDR3 sequence: CASSPPLVQNTGELFF. CDR3 nucleotide sequence: TGTGCCAGCAGCCCCCCATTAGTCCAGAACACCGGGGAGCTGTTTTTT.

This CDR3 is CASSSPHSSSYNSPLHF. Here the CDR3 DNA reads TGTGCCAGCAGTTCCCCCCACTCTAGCTCCTATAATTCACCCCTCCACTTT. The V call is TRBV28, the J call TRBJ1-6; D is uncertain. Germline V gene lookup returns CDR1 MDHEN and CDR2 SYDVKM. CDR3 length: 17 amino acids. Trimming removed 4 bases from V and 0 bases from J, with 13 bases in between.

With respect to this clonotype: The junction shows a germline mismatch at one end, possibly a read error. The genes are TRBV5-1 and TRBJ1-5, with D maybe TRBD1 (6 bases). CDR1 is SGHRS, CDR2 YFSETQ, per germline. The CDR3 has 14 amino acids. CDR3 amino acids: CASSLLGAGQPRHF. In DNA form, the CDR3 reads TGCGCCAGCAGCTTGTTGGGGGCAGGGCAGCCCCGGCATTTT.

This clonotype was observed many times. This chain uses TRBV27 with TRBJ2-1; 13 bases fit TRBD2. V trimming: 5 bases; J trimming: 8 bases; junction bases outside the gene matches: 12. The CDR3 totals 17 residues. CDR1 is MNHEY and CDR2 is SMNVEV in the germline V gene (reference sequence). CDR3 DNA sequence: TGTGCCAGCAGTGCCCGCCTACTAGCGGGAGGGGGGGATGAGCAGTTCTTC. It encodes CASSARLLAGGGDEQFF.

Comments on this clonotype: A read error may produce the germline difference seen at one junction end. The chain combines TRBV4-1 with TRBJ2-5, with 11 nucleotides matching TRBD2. The germline V gene encodes CDR1 MGHRA and CDR2 YSYEKL. The CDR3 runs to 17 residues. CDR3 in amino acids: CASGPWTSGLPQETQYF. In DNA form, the CDR3 reads TGTGCCAGCGGCCCTTGGACTAGCGGGTTACCACAAGAGACCCAGTACTTC.

The chain links TRBV12-3 or TRBV12-4 to TRBJ2-7, with D maybe TRBD2 (6 bases). V was cut by 2 bases and J by 2 bases, with 25 bases left in between. The length of the CDR3 is 19 residues. CDR3 sequence (DNA): TGTGCCAGCAGTTTAAATCCCCTAAGACTAGTACAAAGCACCTACGAGCAGTACTTC. It translates to CASSLNPLRLVQSTYEQYF.